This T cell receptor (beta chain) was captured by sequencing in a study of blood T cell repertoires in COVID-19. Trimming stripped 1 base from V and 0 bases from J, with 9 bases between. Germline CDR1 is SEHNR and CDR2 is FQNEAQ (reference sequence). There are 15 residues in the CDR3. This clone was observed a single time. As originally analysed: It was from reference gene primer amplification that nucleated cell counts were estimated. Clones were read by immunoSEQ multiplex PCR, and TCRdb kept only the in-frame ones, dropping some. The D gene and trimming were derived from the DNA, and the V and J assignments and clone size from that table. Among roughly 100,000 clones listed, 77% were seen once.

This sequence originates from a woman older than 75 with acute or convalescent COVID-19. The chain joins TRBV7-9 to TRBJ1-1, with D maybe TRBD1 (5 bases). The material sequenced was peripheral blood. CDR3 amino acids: CASSLVATVNTEAFF. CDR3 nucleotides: TGTGCCAGCAGCTTAGTCGCGACAGTGAACACTGAAGCTTTCTTT.